This T cell receptor beta chain was recorded in a study of blood T cell repertoires in COVID-19. Study background: Samples taken during acute and convalescent COVID-19 were collected in the United States, Italy and Spain.

Trimming cost V 4 bases and J 5 bases, with 12 bases left between them. In germline, CDR1 is SGDLS, CDR2 YYNGEE. This CDR3 spans 13 amino acids. Measured with immunoSEQ multiplex PCR; TCRdb has only the in-frame clones, and not every one. The repertoire consists of 250,000 to 350,000 clones, with around nine tenths occurring once and the leading ten covering 10% to 12%. The chain couples TRBV9 to TRBJ2-5; TRBD1 might be the D (5 bases). The receptor was isolated from a woman between 25 and 40 years old with COVID-19, enrolled during active disease. Input material: peripheral blood. Written as DNA, the CDR3 is TGTGCCAGCAGCCTACAGGTAGCTGAGACCCAGTACTTC. Residues: CASSLQVAETQYF. Full variable domain (rest looked up from reference TRBV9 and TRBJ2-5): DSGVTQTPKHLITATGQRVTLRCSPRSGDLSVYWYQQSLDQGLQFLIQYYNGEERAKGNILERFSAQQFPDLHSELNLSSLELGDSALYFCASSLQVAETQYFGPGTRLLVL.